This paragraph reports one T cell receptor (beta chain). Its target antigen remains unknown. At one of its ends the junction is not consistent with the germline gene, which may arise from a read error. These data come from a study of blood T cell repertoires in COVID-19 (dated by TCRdb to 2018 to 2021). As for the study more broadly: Samples from collaborators originated in the United States, Italy and Spain and spanned both the acute and convalescent phases of COVID-19. Where available, HLA class I and class II types were taken from metadata supplied by the sample provider and were not determined by assay-based typing. Nearly every sample came with metadata listing a de-identified subject ID, COVID-19 status, age in years and sex. Samples came from the ongoing ImmuneRACE study (first 160 participants) plus 1,254 subjects from 6 global collaborators. Deeply sampled blood TCRbeta repertoires from subjects exposed to, actively infected with, or recovered from COVID-19 were included in the dataset. The material from the prospective study consisted of cDNA or gDNA derived from T cells, B-cell-depleted T cells, or PBMCs. The repertoires were released in a freely available public database intended as a resource for research on the immune response to SARS-CoV-2.

CDR1 and CDR2 were assigned from the germline V gene (reference sequence) as LNHDA and SQIVND. The CDR3 sequence holds 14 residues, the cysteine and phenylalanine included. Only CDR3 DNA remains: 42 bases, in frame from the first base. Study-level results and caveats: The quantity of clinical and demographic metadata differed by source and by participant and was supplied without curation.

TCRbeta CDR3 regions were amplified from genomic DNA by means of the immunoSEQ Assay, a bias-controlled multiplex PCR. On the study's bioinformatics: The number of nucleated cells in each sample was estimated from the amplification of reference gene primers within the assay. To quantify the absolute abundance of each unique TCRbeta CDR3 rearrangement, sequence reads were collapsed and filtered. For each sample, productive Simpson clonality was calculated by taking the square root of Simpson's diversity index across productive rearrangements. This is the immuneACCESS table as TCRdb keeps it, with only in-frame sequences that have V and J called. A part of the clones is gone; compared with another copy, unresolved V genes explain less than half, and the rest is unexplained. Clone size and the V and J calls come from that table; the DNA yielded D and trimming. A total of roughly 160,000 clones appear in this sample, roughly 84% of them only once. Of the sample, roughly 13% falls within the top ten clones.

Participants in the prospective study were aged about 18 to 95 years, lived in more than 20 United States geographic areas, and enrolled through a virtual design. In the prospective study, cohorts were assigned on the basis of participant-reported clinical history obtained from a screening survey and a study questionnaire. Recovered participants in ImmuneRACE Cohort 3 were defined by two consecutive negative NP/OP PCR tests, clearance by a healthcare professional, or resolution of symptoms. Mobile phlebotomists in the prospective study collected whole blood, serum and a nasopharyngeal or oropharyngeal swab from every participant. Prospective study participants could optionally give additional blood draws and questionnaires over an approximately 2-month period. Before DNA extraction, prospective study blood samples were shipped either frozen or at room temperature.

Sequencing used PBMCs or T cells enriched from blood (not recorded which). The sequence derives from a woman aged 55-69 years who had recovered from COVID-19. The rearrangement combines TRBV19 with TRBJ2-2; the central 8 bases match TRBD2. The DNA is TGTGCCAGTAGTTTTAGCGGGAACCCCGGGGAGCTGTTTTTT. This codes for CASSFSGNPGELFF. The CDR3 plus the reference TRBV19 and TRBJ2-2 genes for the other parts give the full variable domain: DGGITQSPKYLFRKEGQNVTLSCEQNLNHDAMYWYRQDPGQGLRLIYYSQIVNDFQKGDIAEGYSVSREKKESFPLTVTSAQKNPTAFYLCASSFSGNPGELFFGEGSRLTVL.